These 21 T cell receptor beta chains were sequenced from one sample in a study of tumor and adjacent non-tumor tissue in lung cancer (dated by TCRdb to the late 2010s). RNA was extracted from bulk unsorted tissue and checked for quality with a NanoDrop ND-1000 and an Agilent 2100. For the normal lung samples, distant non-tumor tissue was collected more than 3 cm away from the tumor edge. Library creation used multiplex PCR. These reads were obtained on an Illumina HiSeq 2500. TCRbeta libraries were built by three rounds of nested PCR using primers (Table S4), following protocols modified from ARM-PCR. TCRdb took the public reads, trimmed them with fastp at Q25, ran MiXCR for clone calling and kept in-frame beta chains. Rows with one shared CDR3 protein collapse into an entry with the most common genes and DNA. This sample holds around 50,000 distinct CDR3 sequences; 60% to 65% were observed only once. The ten largest clonotypes hold about 29% of the sample.

Sequencing was done on a sample of distant non-tumor lung tissue. Receptors were obtained from a woman between 65 and 79 years old with non-small cell lung cancer.

Details on this clonotype: The CDR3 carries no conserved terminal phenylalanine or tryptophan, so it likely arises from a read error. The chain combines TRBV4-1 with TRBJ1-1; unclear D gene. V was clipped by 3 bases and J by 1 base, with 9 bases between them. The CDR3 is 14 residues long. Germline lookup yields CDR1 MGHRA and CDR2 YSYEKL. CDR3 DNA: TGCGCCAGCAGCCACCGAACAGAGAACACTGAAGCTTTCATA. This translates into CASSHRTENTEAFI.

This clonotype was counted a single time. At one end the junction does not follow the germline gene, possibly because of a read error. The chain couples TRBV29-1 to TRBJ2-1; no definite D call. The CDR3 runs 14 residues. CDR1 is SQVTM and CDR2 is ANQGSEA in the germline V gene. As DNA, the CDR3 is TGCAGCGCCCCGTCTAACGGCTCCTACAATGACCAGTTCTTC. Translation: CSAPSNGSYNDQFF.

The chain links TRBV28 to TRBJ2-7; no definite D call. CDR1 and CDR2 (germline): MDHEN, SYDVKM. CDR3 size: 18 residues. V lost 6 bases to trimming and J lost 4 bases, with 28 bases between them. CDR3 nucleotide sequence: TGTGCCAGCAGAGAGGATTACAATAAGGGTCTACTTTCGTACGAGCAGTACTTC. As protein: CASREDYNKGLLSYEQYF.

Comment on this clonotype: It may be a read error: a sequence one base away is much more abundant. The rearrangement uses TRBV28 and TRBJ1-1, with TRBD1 as a possible D gene (5 bases). The CDR3 consists of 11 residues. Germline lookup yields CDR1 MDHEN and CDR2 SYDVKM. The DNA of the CDR3 is TGTGCCAGCAGTGTGGACAAGGATCCTCTCTTT. This encodes CASSVDKDPLF.

This clonotype was detected only once. The chain has TRBV28 and TRBJ1-6; 10 bases fit TRBD1. Unmatched junction bases numbered 4, after V lost 5 bases and J lost 9 bases. CDR3 length: 14 residues. Germline CDR1 is MDHEN and CDR2 is SYDVKM. The CDR3 DNA reads TGTGCCAGCAGTGCCGGGACAGGGGCTTCACCCCTCCACTTT. This encodes CASSAGTGASPLHF.

About this clonotype itself: Given the absence of the conserved phenylalanine or tryptophan at the CDR3 end, a read error is likely. The rearrangement uses TRBV29-1 and TRBJ2-3, with D perhaps matching TRBD1 or TRBD2 (6 bases each). The CDR3 has 13 amino acids. Germline V CDR1 and CDR2: SQVTM, ANQGSEA. The CDR3 loop reads CSLEGGYTDTQYS. Here the CDR3 DNA reads TGCAGCCTTGAAGGGGGGTACACAGACACGCAGTATTCT.

This clonotype was counted many times. V and J are TRBV25-1 and TRBJ2-5; no reliable D call. CDR1 MGHDK and CDR2 SYGVNS come from the germline V gene. Trimming removed 2 bases at V and 2 bases at J, with 6 bases between. The CDR3 contains 13 residues. CDR3 residues: CASSEKGQETQYF. The CDR3, as DNA: TGTGCCAGCAGTGAAAAGGGTCAAGAGACCCAGTACTTC.

This clonotype was detected many times. The rearrangement links TRBV5-4 to TRBJ2-6; D is undetermined. The germline CDR1 and CDR2 sequences are SGHNT and YYREEE (reference sequence). The CDR3 runs to 15 residues. Trimming removed 4 bases from V and 2 bases from J, with 10 bases in between. The CDR3 here is CASSNPAAGANVLTF. The CDR3 DNA reads as TGTGCCAGCAGCAATCCGGCCGCTGGGGCCAACGTCCTGACTTTC.

The table lists this clonotype with a count of one. An end of the junction does not agree with germline; a read error may underlie this. The genes are TRBV10-3 and TRBJ2-5; 9 bases agree with TRBD2. This CDR3 is 16 amino acids long. Germline V gene sequence: CDR1 ENHRY, CDR2 SYGVKD. CDR3: CSIRGGSGGLEETQYF. The CDR3 region has the DNA TGTTCCATCCGGGGAGGCAGCGGGGGGCTAGAAGAGACCCAGTACTTC.

J is TRBJ2-6 and V is TRBV5-5, with D unresolved. This CDR3 region has 15 residues. V was clipped by 6 bases and J by 4 bases, with 14 bases between them. CDR1 SGHKS and CDR2 YYEKEE come from the germline V gene (reference sequence). CDR3 residues: CASNPGRVGANVLTF. The CDR3 DNA reads TGTGCCAGCAACCCCGGCCGGGTAGGGGCCAACGTCCTGACTTTC.

This clonotype appeared a few times. With a much larger clone just one base away, this may be a read error. V usage is TRBV20-1 and J usage is TRBJ2-2; 7 bases line up with TRBD1. CDR3 length equals 14 residues. The germline gives CDR1 DFQATT, CDR2 SNEGSKA (reference sequence). CDR3: CSASRDSVTGEPFF. CDR3 sequence (DNA): TGCAGTGCTAGTAGGGACAGCGTCACCGGGGAGCCGTTTTTT.

The rearrangement uses TRBV6-2 or TRBV6-3 and TRBJ1-5; D remains unclear. Per the germline V gene, CDR1 is MNHEY and CDR2 is SVGEGT. CDR3 length: 12 amino acids. V dropped 7 bases and J dropped 10 bases, with 14 bases sitting between them. The CDR3 loop reads CASNDTGSPQHF. CDR3 nucleotides: TGTGCCAGCAACGACACGGGGTCACCCCAGCATTTT.

As concerns this clonotype: Germline is not matched at one junction end, which may reflect a read error. This chain uses TRBV4-1 with TRBJ2-3; no clear D. In germline, CDR1 is MGHRA, CDR2 YSYEKL. CDR3 length equals 14 residues. Written as DNA, the CDR3 is TGCGCCAGCAGCCTAGAGAGGAGAACAGATACCCAGTATTTT. Protein: CASSLERRTDTQYF.

With regard to this clonotype: A much more abundant neighbour one base away suggests this may be a read error. This chain links TRBV28 with TRBJ2-6; D might be TRBD1 or TRBD2, each matching 6 bases. There are 17 residues in the CDR3. Germline-derived CDR1 and CDR2 are MDHEN and SYDVKM. DNA of the CDR3: TGTGCCAGCAGTTTGGGGGGCTTGCTCTCTGTGGCCAACGTCCTGACTTTC. Amino acids: CASSLGGLLSVANVLTF.

As concerns this clonotype: A much larger clone is a single base away; this may be a read error. The rearrangement joins TRBV20-1 to TRBJ2-3, with TRBD2 matching over 11 bases. The CDR3 totals 19 residues. Looked up from germline, CDR1 is DFQATT and CDR2 is SNEGSKA (reference sequence). For the CDR3, the DNA is TGCAGTGCTAGGCCTACGACTTCGAGACTAGCGGGAAGCACAGATACGCATTATTTT. Translation gives CSARPTTSRLAGSTDTHYF.

On this clonotype: Given a much more abundant clone one base away, this may be a read error. The chain joins TRBV6-1 to TRBJ1-1, with D unresolved. The CDR3 loop spans 13 amino acids. V lost 4 bases, J lost 6 bases, and 12 bases lay in between. Germline V gives CDR1 MNHNS, CDR2 SASEGT. The CDR3 loop reads CASSGGHQSEAFF. CDR3 sequence (DNA): TGTGCCAGCAGTGGAGGTCACCAGTCTGAAGCTTTCTTT.

A note on this clonotype: With a much larger clone just one base away, this may be a read error. V and J are TRBV24-1 and TRBJ2-1, with D perhaps TRBD1 (6 bases). Germline V gene lookup returns CDR1 KGHDR and CDR2 SFDVKD. This CDR3 region has 16 residues. Trimming removed 4 bases from V and 3 bases from J, with 15 bases in between. CDR3 loop: CATSEPETGHYNEQFF. CDR3 DNA sequence: TGTGCCACCAGTGAACCCGAGACAGGTCACTACAATGAGCAGTTCTTC.

With respect to this clonotype: This may be a read error, as it is one base from a much larger clone. The chain recombines TRBV28 with TRBJ2-7; 7 bases align to TRBD1. There are 17 residues in the CDR3. Germline values: CDR1 MDHEN, CDR2 SYDVKM. The CDR3 nucleotides read TGTACCAGCACCCTCGGGGACAGAAGACCTTGGAGTTACGAGCAGTACTTC. It codes for CTSTLGDRRPWSYEQYF.

The genes are TRBV4-2 and TRBJ2-7; TRBD1 aligns across 7 bases. V trimming: 1 base; J trimming: 5 bases; junction bases outside the gene matches: 20. The CDR3 has 19 amino acids. Germline V CDR1 and CDR2: LGHNA, YNFKEQ. The CDR3 DNA is TGTGCCAGCAGCCAAGTGTTGGGCGACCACAGGGGTTACTACCACGAGCAGTACTTC. Residues: CASSQVLGDHRGYYHEQYF.

This clonotype was picked up many times. V gene TRBV30 combines with J gene TRBJ2-2, with no clear D. Trimming shortened V by 2 bases and J by 5 bases, and 9 bases separated the two germline ends. From germline, CDR1 is GTSNPN and CDR2 SVGIG (reference sequence). The CDR3 extends over 13 amino acids. This CDR3 is CAWSLGGTGELFF. In DNA, the CDR3 is TGTGCCTGGAGTCTGGGCGGAACCGGGGAGCTGTTTTTT.

Remarks on this clonotype: An end of the junction differs from the germline gene, which may be a read error. The chain links TRBV4-1 to TRBJ1-1; a possible D gene is TRBD1 (6 bases). Germline CDR1 reads MGHRA; CDR2 reads YSYEKL. This CDR3 region has 14 residues. CDR3 nucleotide sequence: TGTGCCTGCAGCACCCGGACAGAGAACATTGAAGCTTTCTTT. Amino acid sequence: CACSTRTENIEAFF.